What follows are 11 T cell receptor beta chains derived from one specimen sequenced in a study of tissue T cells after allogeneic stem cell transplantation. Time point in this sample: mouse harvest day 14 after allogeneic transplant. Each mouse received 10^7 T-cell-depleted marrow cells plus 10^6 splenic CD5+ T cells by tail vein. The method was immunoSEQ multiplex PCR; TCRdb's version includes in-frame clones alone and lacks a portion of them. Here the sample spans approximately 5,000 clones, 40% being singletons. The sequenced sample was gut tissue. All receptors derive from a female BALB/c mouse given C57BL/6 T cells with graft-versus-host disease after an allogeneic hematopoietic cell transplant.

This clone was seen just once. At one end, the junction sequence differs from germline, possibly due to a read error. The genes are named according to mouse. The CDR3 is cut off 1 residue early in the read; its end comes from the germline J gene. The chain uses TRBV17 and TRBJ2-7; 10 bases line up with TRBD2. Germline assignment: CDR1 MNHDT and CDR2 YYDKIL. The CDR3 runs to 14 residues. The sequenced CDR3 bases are TGTGCCAGCAGTGACTGGGGGGACTCCTATGAACAGTAC. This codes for CASSDWGDSYEQY. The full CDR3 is CASSDWGDSYEQYF.

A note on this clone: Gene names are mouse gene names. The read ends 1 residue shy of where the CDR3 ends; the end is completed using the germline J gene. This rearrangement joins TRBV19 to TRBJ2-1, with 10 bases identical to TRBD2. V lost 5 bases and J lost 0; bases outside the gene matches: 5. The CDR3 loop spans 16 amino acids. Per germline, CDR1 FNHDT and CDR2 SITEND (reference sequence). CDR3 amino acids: CASSRGLGINYAEQFF. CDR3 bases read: TGTGCCAGCAGCAGGGGACTGGGGATTAACTATGCTGAGCAGTTC.

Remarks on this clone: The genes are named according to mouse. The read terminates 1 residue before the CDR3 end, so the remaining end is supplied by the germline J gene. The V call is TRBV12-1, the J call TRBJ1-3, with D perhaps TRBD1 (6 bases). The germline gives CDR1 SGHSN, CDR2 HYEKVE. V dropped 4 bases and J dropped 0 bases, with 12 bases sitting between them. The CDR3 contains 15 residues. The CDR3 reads CASSPGTPSGNTLYF. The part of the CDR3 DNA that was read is TGTGCCAGCTCACCCGGGACACCTTCTGGAAATACGCTCTAT.

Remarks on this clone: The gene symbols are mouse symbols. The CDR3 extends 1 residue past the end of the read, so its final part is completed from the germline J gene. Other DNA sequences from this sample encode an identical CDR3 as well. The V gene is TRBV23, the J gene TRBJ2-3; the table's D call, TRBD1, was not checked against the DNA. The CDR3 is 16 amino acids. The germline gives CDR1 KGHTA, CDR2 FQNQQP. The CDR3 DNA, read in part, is TGCTCCAGCAGTCAATCTGGACAGGGTGGGGCAGAAACGCTGTAT. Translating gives CSSSQSGQGGAETLY. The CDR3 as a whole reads CSSSQSGQGGAETLYF.

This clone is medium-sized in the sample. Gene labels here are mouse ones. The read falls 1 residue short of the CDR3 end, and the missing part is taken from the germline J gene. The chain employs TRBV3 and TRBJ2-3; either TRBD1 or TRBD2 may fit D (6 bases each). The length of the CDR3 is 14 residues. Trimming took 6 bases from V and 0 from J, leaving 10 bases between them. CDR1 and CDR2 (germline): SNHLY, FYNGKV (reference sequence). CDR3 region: CASSGGSSAETLYF. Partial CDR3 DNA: TGTGCCAGCAGTGGGGGCTCTAGTGCAGAAACGCTGTAT.

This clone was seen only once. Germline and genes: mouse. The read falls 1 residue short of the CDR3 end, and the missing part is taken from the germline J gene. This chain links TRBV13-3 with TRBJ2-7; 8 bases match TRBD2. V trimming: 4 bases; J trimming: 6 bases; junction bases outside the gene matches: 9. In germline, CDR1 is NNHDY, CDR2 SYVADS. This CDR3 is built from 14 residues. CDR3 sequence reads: CASSLVGGAREQYF. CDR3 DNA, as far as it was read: TGTGCCAGCAGTTTAGTGGGGGGGGCGCGTGAACAGTAC.

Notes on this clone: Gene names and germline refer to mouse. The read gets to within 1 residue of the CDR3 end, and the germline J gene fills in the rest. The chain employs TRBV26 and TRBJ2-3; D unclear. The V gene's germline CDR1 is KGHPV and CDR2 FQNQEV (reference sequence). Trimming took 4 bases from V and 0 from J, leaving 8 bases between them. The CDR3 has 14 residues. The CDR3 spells CASSPSYSAETLYF. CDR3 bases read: TGTGCCAGCAGTCCTTCATATAGTGCAGAAACGCTGTAT.

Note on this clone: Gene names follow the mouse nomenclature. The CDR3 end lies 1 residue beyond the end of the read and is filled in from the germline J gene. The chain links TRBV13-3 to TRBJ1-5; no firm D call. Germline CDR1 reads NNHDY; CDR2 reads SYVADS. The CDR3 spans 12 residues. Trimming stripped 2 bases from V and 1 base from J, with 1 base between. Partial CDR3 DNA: TGTGCCAGCAGTGACAACAACCAGGCTCCGCTT. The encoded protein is CASSDNNQAPL. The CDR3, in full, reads CASSDNNQAPLF.

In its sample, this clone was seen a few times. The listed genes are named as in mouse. CDR3 DNA (partial): TGTGCCAGCAGTCTGACTAGTGCAGAAACGCTGTAT. It is translated as CASSLTSAETLY. The full CDR3 is CASSLTSAETLYF. The rearrangement uses TRBV26 and TRBJ2-3; D unresolved. The read finishes 1 residue shy of the CDR3 end, and the germline J gene is used to complete it. The CDR3 is made up of 13 amino acids. With 2 bases removed from V and 0 bases from J, the gap between germline ends came to 3 bases. Germline CDR1 reads KGHPV; CDR2 reads FQNQEV (reference sequence).

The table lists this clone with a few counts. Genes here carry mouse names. The sequenced CDR3 bases are TGTGCCAGCAGTGTACTGGTCTATGCTGAGCAGTTC. Amino acid sequence: CASSVLVYAEQF. The CDR3 reads in full as CASSVLVYAEQFF. The chain couples TRBV13-1 to TRBJ2-1; the D gene is possibly TRBD2 (5 bases). The read comes to an end 1 residue before the CDR3 does, leaving the germline J gene to fill in the end. With 3 bases removed from V and 3 bases from J, the gap between germline ends came to 7 bases. CDR1 is NSHNY and CDR2 is SYGAGN in the germline V gene. The CDR3 is made up of 13 amino acids.

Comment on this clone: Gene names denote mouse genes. The CDR3 spells CASSLGAPEVFF. The DNA read from the CDR3 is TGTGCCAGCAGTCTTGGGGCCCCAGAAGTCTTC. The rearrangement joins TRBV26 to TRBJ1-1; a possible D gene is TRBD1 (5 bases). With the read ending 1 residue before the CDR3 end, the germline J gene is used to fill in that end. Germline V gene data show CDR1 as KGHPV and CDR2 as FQNQEV (reference sequence). V was clipped by 3 bases and J by 6 bases, with 8 bases between them. CDR3 size: 12 residues.